The 15 T cell receptor beta chains in this list originate from one sample, sequenced in a study of long-term antiretroviral therapy in people with HIV. With survey level as its setting, the immunoSEQ assay was v3.0. Produced via immunoSEQ multiplex PCR; TCRdb's table is partial and in-frame only. The data show 20,000 to 30,000 clones, with about 80% seen just once and about 6% held by the top ten. Specimen: unsorted PBMCs, collected 0.7 years before starting antiretroviral therapy. These TCRs come from a man in his thirties or forties with HIV.

The CDR3 DNA reads as TGTGCCAGCAGTTCCAGGGGGCTCTACGAGCAGTACTTC. It codes for CASSSRGLYEQYF. This chain joins TRBV6-1 and TRBJ2-7, with 8 nucleotides matching TRBD1. The CDR3 covers 13 residues. In germline, CDR1 is MNHNS, CDR2 SASEGT. V trimming: 5 bases; J trimming: 3 bases; junction bases outside the gene matches: 3.

The CDR3 DNA is TGTGCCAGCAGCGTAGATTGGTTCTCTGGAAACACCATATATTTT. Its translation is CASSVDWFSGNTIYF. V is TRBV9 and J is TRBJ1-3, with D hard to call. This CDR3 has 15 amino acids. From germline, CDR1 is SGDLS and CDR2 YYNGEE. The V end was cut by 0 bases, the J end by 0 bases, with 7 bases between.

Details on this clone: At the DNA level, this CDR3 is encoded by other sequences in the same sample as well. The chain recombines TRBV11-2 with TRBJ1-1; 9 bases map to TRBD1. V lost 4 bases and J lost 7; bases outside the gene matches: 1. The CDR3 is made up of 12 amino acids. Germline CDR1 and CDR2: SGHAT and FQNNGV. This CDR3 reads CASSWGQGEAFF. The CDR3 bases are TGTGCCAGCAGCTGGGGACAGGGTGAAGCTTTCTTT.

This clone occurred once. This chain uses TRBV5-5 with TRBJ1-5; D uncertain. Germline CDR1 reads SGHKS; CDR2 reads YYEKEE (reference sequence). Trimming removed 4 bases from V and 4 bases from J, with 12 bases in between. The CDR3 spans 14 residues. The CDR3 DNA reads as TGTGCCAGCAGCCCCACTGGCGGGAATCAGCCCCAGCATTTT. Translation: CASSPTGGNQPQHF.

The chain employs TRBV2 and TRBJ2-1; perhaps TRBD1 as D (6 bases). The germline gives CDR1 SNHLY, CDR2 FYNNEI. The CDR3 sequence is 13 residues long. The V end was cut by 2 bases, the J end by 7 bases, with 9 bases between. The CDR3 nucleotides read TGTGCCAGCAGTGAACAGGGGATGAATGAGCAGTTCTTC. This gives the protein CASSEQGMNEQFF.

The V call is TRBV5-1, the J call TRBJ1-4; D unresolved. V lost 0 bases, J lost 5 bases, and 8 bases lay in between. This CDR3 is built from 14 residues. Germline V gives CDR1 SGHRS, CDR2 YFSETQ. The CDR3 loop reads CASSLEAVNEKLFF. The CDR3 coding sequence is TGCGCCAGCAGCTTGGAAGCAGTCAATGAAAAACTGTTTTTT.

The chain couples TRBV28 to TRBJ1-4; D gene ambiguous. Trimming removed 10 bases from V and 8 bases from J, with 20 bases in between. Germline CDR1 is MDHEN and CDR2 is SYDVKM. The CDR3 is 14 amino acids. CDR3 loop: CATQRLQLEEKLFF. CDR3 coding DNA: TGTGCCACCCAGAGGCTTCAATTGGAGGAAAAACTGTTTTTT.

This sequence joins TRBV5-1 and TRBJ2-2; the D gene is possibly TRBD2 (6 bases). Per the germline V gene, CDR1 is SGHRS and CDR2 is YFSETQ. The length of the CDR3 is 14 residues. V lost 0 bases to trimming and J lost 7 bases, with 10 bases between them. CDR3: CASSLGGVNGELFF. The DNA of the CDR3 is TGCGCCAGCAGCTTGGGCGGGGTGAACGGGGAGCTGTTTTTT.

This chain connects TRBV27 to TRBJ2-2; possible D gene TRBD1, 6 bases. Germline V gene data show CDR1 as MNHEY and CDR2 as SMNVEV (reference sequence). The V and J ends lost 4 bases and 5 bases respectively, with 11 bases between them. This CDR3 region has 14 residues. CDR3 loop: CASSWGQGTGELFF. CDR3 nucleotides: TGTGCCAGCAGTTGGGGCCAGGGGACCGGGGAGCTGTTTTTT.

The V gene is TRBV11-3, the J gene TRBJ2-3, with D tentatively TRBD2 (7 bases). CDR1 and CDR2 from the germline V gene are SGHNT and YENEEA. Deletions cut 2 bases from V and 0 bases from J, with 24 bases between. The length of the CDR3 is 20 residues. CDR3 protein: CASSLWVNREGSSSTDTQYF. The CDR3 region has the DNA TGTGCCAGCAGCTTATGGGTAAACAGGGAGGGCTCCTCTAGCACAGATACGCAGTATTTT.

V is TRBV5-6 and J is TRBJ1-5; 7 nucleotides align to TRBD1. Unmatched junction bases numbered 4, after V lost 1 base and J lost 6 bases. This CDR3 spans 14 amino acids. The germline V gene encodes CDR1 SGHDT and CDR2 YYEEEE. This chain's CDR3 is CASSLQGGGQPQHF. CDR3 bases: TGTGCCAGCAGCTTGCAGGGGGGGGGTCAGCCCCAGCATTTT.

V and J are TRBV5-1 and TRBJ1-1, with 7 nucleotides matching TRBD1. Looked up from germline, CDR1 is SGHRS and CDR2 is YFSETQ. V trimming: 4 bases; J trimming: 0 bases; junction bases outside the gene matches: 6. This CDR3 has 15 residues. The CDR3 loop reads CASSMGQIMNTEAFF. CDR3 coding DNA: TGCGCCAGCAGCATGGGACAGATTATGAACACTGAAGCTTTCTTT.

The rearrangement links TRBV7-9 to TRBJ1-4; D ambiguous. CDR1 and CDR2 (germline): SEHNR, FQNEAQ (reference sequence). CDR3 size: 16 residues. V lost 4 bases and J lost 0, with 12 bases in between. CDR3 amino acids: CASSSSGSATNEKLFF. In nucleotides, the CDR3 is TGTGCCAGCAGCTCTTCGGGTTCAGCAACTAATGAAAAACTGTTTTTT.

V usage is TRBV10-1 and J usage is TRBJ2-1; D gene unclear. The germline V gene encodes CDR1 WNHNN and CDR2 SYGVQD (reference sequence). Trimming removed 3 bases from V and 0 bases from J, with 12 bases in between. This CDR3 is built from 16 residues. The CDR3: CASSEFRASSYNEQFF. CDR3 sequence (DNA): TGCGCCAGCAGTGAATTTAGGGCCAGCTCCTACAATGAGCAGTTCTTC.

The CDR3 DNA is TGTGCCACCAGCAGAGCTGGACAGGGTCGGAACACTGAAGCTTTCTTT. Translated, it gives CATSRAGQGRNTEAFF. The genes are TRBV15 and TRBJ1-1; the match to TRBD1 covers 8 bases. Germline V CDR1 and CDR2: LNHNV, YYDKDF (reference sequence). V was pared by 1 base and J by 1 base, with 5 bases of the junction left unmatched. CDR3 size: 16 residues.